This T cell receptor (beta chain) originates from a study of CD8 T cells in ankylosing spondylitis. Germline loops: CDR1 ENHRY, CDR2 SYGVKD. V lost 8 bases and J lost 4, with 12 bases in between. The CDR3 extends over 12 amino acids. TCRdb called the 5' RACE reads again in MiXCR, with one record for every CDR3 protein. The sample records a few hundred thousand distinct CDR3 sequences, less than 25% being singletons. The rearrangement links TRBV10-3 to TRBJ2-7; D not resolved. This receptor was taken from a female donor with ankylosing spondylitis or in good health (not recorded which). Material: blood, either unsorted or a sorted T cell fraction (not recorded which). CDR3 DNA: TGTGCCATCGGCCCGACACTGTACGAGCAGTACTTC. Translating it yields CAIGPTLYEQYF.